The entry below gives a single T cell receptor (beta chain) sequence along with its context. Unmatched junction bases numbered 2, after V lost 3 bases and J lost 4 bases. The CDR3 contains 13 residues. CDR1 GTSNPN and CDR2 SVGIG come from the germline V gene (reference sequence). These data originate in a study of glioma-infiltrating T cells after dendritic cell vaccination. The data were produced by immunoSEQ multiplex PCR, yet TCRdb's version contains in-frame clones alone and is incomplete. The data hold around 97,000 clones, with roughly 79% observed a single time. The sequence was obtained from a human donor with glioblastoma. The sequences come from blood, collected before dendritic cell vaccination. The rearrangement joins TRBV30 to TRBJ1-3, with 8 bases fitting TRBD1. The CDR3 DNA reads TGTGCCTGGAGCCGGGACAGGGGAAACACCATATATTTT. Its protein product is CAWSRDRGNTIYF. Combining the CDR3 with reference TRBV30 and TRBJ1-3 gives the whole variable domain SQTIHQWPATLVQPVGSPLSLECTVEGTSNPNLYWYRQAAGRGLQLLFYSVGIGQISSEVPQNLSASRPQDRQFILSSKKLLLSDSGFYLCAWSRDRGNTIYFGEGSWLTVV.